What follows describes a single T cell receptor beta chain. Per-sample yields of isolated PBMCs were at least 6 million. The CDR3 extends over 16 amino acids. Germline CDR1 MGHRA, CDR2 YSYEKL. The V and J ends lost 4 bases and 2 bases, in that order; junction bases with no gene match: 9. Using a J-beta primer mix together with a sample-barcoded 5' primer, a second PCR was run for roughly 6 to 11 cycles. All samples gave at least 3 million CDR3-containing paired-end reads. TCRdb processed the 5' RACE reads anew with MiXCR; each CDR3 protein has one entry. The sample holds 700,000 to 1,000,000 distinct CDR3 sequences, around 43% seen once. The sample originates from a study of blood T cells in healthy people across ages. Background on the study: Template switching recovered approximately one barcoded beta molecule for every two T cells.

This receptor was taken from a man aged 60 to 75 in good health. The rearrangement uses TRBV4-1 and TRBJ2-3; 7 bases fit TRBD2. Sequences were obtained from blood. CDR3 sequence reads: CASSRATSRNTDTQYF. In DNA, the CDR3 is TGCGCCAGCAGCCGAGCGACTAGCAGAAACACAGATACGCAGTATTTT.